These 16 T cell receptor beta chains originate from one sample sequenced in a study of long-term antiretroviral therapy in people with HIV. At the survey level, the v3.0 immunoSEQ assay was run. Using immunoSEQ multiplex PCR, the repertoire was profiled, and TCRdb retains in-frame clones only, with some absent. This table holds around 36,000 clones, 65% to 75% found once. The sequences come from unsorted PBMCs, collected 3 years after starting antiretroviral therapy. Receptors were obtained from a man aged 45 to 65 with HIV.

This clone occurred a few times. The V gene is TRBV18, the J gene TRBJ2-7; D uncertain. Trimming shortened V by 3 bases and J by 3 bases, and 12 bases separated the two germline ends. The germline CDR1 and CDR2 sequences are KGHSH and LQKENI. This CDR3 is built from 14 residues. CDR3 DNA: TGTGCCAGCTCACCGAGGCCAGGAGACTACGAGCAGTACTTC. Translated: CASSPRPGDYEQYF.

This chain uses TRBV5-1 with TRBJ1-2; tentatively, D is TRBD1 (6 bases). V was cut by 4 bases and J by 4 bases, with 8 bases left in between. CDR1 and CDR2 (germline): SGHRS, YFSETQ. The CDR3 runs 12 residues. The CDR3 region is CASSADSYGYTF. CDR3 DNA sequence: TGCGCCAGCAGCGCGGACAGCTATGGCTACACCTTC.

The chain uses TRBV28 and TRBJ1-2; the match to TRBD1 covers 7 bases. J gave up 0 bases and V 4 bases, and 8 bases lay outside the gene matches. The germline gives CDR1 MDHEN, CDR2 SYDVKM. CDR3 size: 16 residues. The DNA for the CDR3 is TGTGCCAGCAGTTCACAGGGGCCTACCCCTAACTATGGCTACACCTTC. Translated: CASSSQGPTPNYGYTF.

This clone has just a few counts. This chain links TRBV7-9 with TRBJ1-2, with 10 bases fitting TRBD1. The V segment lost 4 bases and the J segment 11 bases; nucleotides outside the gene matches: 4. The length of the CDR3 is 12 residues. Germline V gene lookup returns CDR1 SEHNR and CDR2 FQNEAQ (reference sequence). The CDR3 coding sequence is TGTGCCAGCAGCTACGGGACAGGGGATTACACCTTC. Its protein is CASSYGTGDYTF.

CDR3 in amino acids: CASFTGFGEKLFF. The CDR3 region has the DNA TGTGCCAGCTTCACAGGGTTTGGCGAAAAACTGTTTTTT. V is TRBV2 and J is TRBJ1-4, with D possibly being TRBD1 (6 bases). Germline V gene sequence: CDR1 SNHLY, CDR2 FYNNEI. CDR3 length: 13 residues. Trimming cost V 8 bases and J 8 bases, with 15 bases left between them.

This clone was picked up a small number of times. V usage is TRBV5-5 and J usage is TRBJ1-6, with TRBD1 matching over 9 bases. Germline assignment: CDR1 SGHKS and CDR2 YYEKEE (reference sequence). CDR3 size: 14 residues. V lost 5 bases to trimming and J lost 5 bases; unmatched junction nucleotides: 2. DNA of the CDR3: TGTGCCAGCAGACGACAGGGGGATAATTCACCCCTCCACTTT. Its translation: CASRRQGDNSPLHF.

This clone was seen a few times. The rearrangement uses TRBV5-1 and TRBJ1-2, with no clear D. CDR1 and CDR2 (germline): SGHRS, YFSETQ. This CDR3 region has 14 residues. V gave up 1 base and J gave up 5 bases, with 12 bases separating them. The CDR3: CASSLHGTGYGYTF. CDR3 in DNA: TGCGCCAGCAGCTTGCACGGAACGGGATATGGCTACACCTTC.

The chain couples TRBV5-6 to TRBJ2-7; no clear D gene. The CDR3 is 12 amino acids. The V and J ends lost 0 bases and 4 bases respectively, with 5 bases between them. CDR1 is SGHDT and CDR2 is YYEEEE in the germline V gene. CDR3 DNA sequence: TGTGCCAGCAGCTTGGCAAGGTACGAGCAGTACTTC. Protein: CASSLARYEQYF.

This sequence joins TRBV6-6 and TRBJ2-3; tentative D call: TRBD2 (6 bases). Germline V lookup: CDR1 MNHNY, CDR2 SVGAGI (reference sequence). There are 11 residues in the CDR3. V was shortened by 6 bases and J by 6 bases, with 7 bases between the two germline ends. CDR3 region: CASRGLDTQYF. Written as DNA, the CDR3 is TGTGCCAGCAGGGGACTGGATACGCAGTATTTT.

The chain recombines TRBV9 with TRBJ2-1, with D tentatively TRBD2 (5 bases). The CDR3 sequence is 15 residues long. Germline CDR1 SGDLS, CDR2 YYNGEE. The V end was cut by 4 bases, the J end by 4 bases, with 15 bases between. The CDR3 spells CASSTRADLYNEQFF. CDR3 coding DNA: TGTGCCAGCAGCACGAGGGCCGACCTTTACAATGAGCAGTTCTTC.

The V call is TRBV6-5, the J call TRBJ1-5, with a weak D call TRBD1 (5 bases). Trimming shortened V by 5 bases and J by 5 bases, and 13 bases separated the two germline ends. CDR1 MNHEY and CDR2 SVGAGI come from the germline V gene. The CDR3 contains 14 residues. CDR3 DNA: TGTGCCAGCAGTACTCAGGGAGGGTATCAGCCCCAGCATTTT. Protein: CASSTQGGYQPQHF.

The chain uses TRBV9 and TRBJ2-2; tentatively, D is TRBD2 (5 bases). The CDR3 contains 15 residues. Germline CDR1 and CDR2: SGDLS and YYNGEE. The V and J ends lost 4 bases and 7 bases respectively, with 17 bases between them. As DNA, the CDR3 is TGTGCCAGCAGCTTTCGGACTGCTACCCGCGGGGAGCTGTTTTTT. As protein: CASSFRTATRGELFF.

This clone was seen a few times. This chain uses TRBV15 with TRBJ2-3, with 7 bases matching TRBD2. J was trimmed by 5 bases and V by 8 bases; bases with no gene match: 10. Germline CDR1 is LNHNV and CDR2 is YYDKDF (reference sequence). The length of the CDR3 is 14 residues. The CDR3 loop reads CATGVRGEGDTQYF. CDR3 DNA sequence: TGTGCCACCGGGGTTCGGGGGGAGGGAGATACGCAGTATTTT.

This sequence joins TRBV5-4 and TRBJ2-5, with D perhaps being TRBD1 or TRBD2 (5 bases each). The CDR3 runs 13 residues. Per the germline V gene, CDR1 is SGHNT and CDR2 is YYREEE (reference sequence). V was clipped by 4 bases and J by 1 base, with 8 bases between them. CDR3 amino acids: CASSEGLQETQYF. In nucleotides, the CDR3 is TGTGCCAGCAGCGAGGGGCTCCAAGAGACCCAGTACTTC.

This chain joins TRBV7-2 and TRBJ1-2; 8 bases map to TRBD1. CDR3 size: 18 residues. Germline V gene data show CDR1 as SGHTA and CDR2 as FQGNSA. J gave up 1 base and V 3 bases, and 13 bases lay outside the gene matches. For the CDR3, the DNA is TGTGCCAGCAGCTTCGGCGGACAGGGTTGGTACGGTAACTATGGCTACACCTTC. Amino acids: CASSFGGQGWYGNYGYTF.

The CDR3 coding sequence is TGTGCCAGCAGCAGATCCAGGGACGGGCCCCAGCATTTT. Residues: CASSRSRDGPQHF. This chain links TRBV7-2 with TRBJ1-5; perhaps TRBD1 as D (5 bases). Trimming left V 5 bases short and J 9 bases short, with 14 bases between. This CDR3 comprises 13 residues. The germline gives CDR1 SGHTA, CDR2 FQGNSA.